These 5 T cell receptor beta chains came from one sample sequenced in a study of technical replicates of blood from several donors. Sequencing used immunoSEQ multiplex PCR; TCRdb keeps in-frame clones, though not all of them. This sample has 60,000 to 75,000 clones, with around 97% found just once. The source material was T cells isolated from PBMCs. The receptors stem from a human donor in good health.

This clone was detected once. The V gene is TRBV9, the J gene TRBJ2-5, with D unresolved. The CDR3 is 14 residues long. CDR1 and CDR2 (germline): SGDLS, YYNGEE. Trimming left V 0 bases short and J 3 bases short, with 9 bases between. The CDR3 region is CASSVEGLEETQYF. The CDR3 coding sequence is TGTGCCAGCAGCGTAGAAGGCCTAGAAGAGACCCAGTACTTC.

V and J are TRBV27 and TRBJ2-7; 7 nucleotides line up with TRBD1. The V gene's germline CDR1 is MNHEY and CDR2 SMNVEV (reference sequence). This CDR3 comprises 14 residues. The V gene end was trimmed by 4 bases and the J gene end by 2 bases; junction bases not matched to a gene: 5. In nucleotides, the CDR3 is TGTGCCAGCAGTTCCACGGGACAGACCTACGAGCAGTACTTC. Translation: CASSSTGQTYEQYF.

This rearrangement joins TRBV4-2 to TRBJ2-7, with D maybe TRBD1 (6 bases). Per germline, CDR1 LGHNA and CDR2 YNFKEQ. The CDR3 length is 15 residues. Trimming stripped 0 bases from V and 3 bases from J, with 12 bases between. CDR3 protein: CASSQDGDTYYEQYF. The CDR3 region has the DNA TGTGCCAGCAGCCAAGATGGGGACACCTACTACGAGCAGTACTTC.

This chain links TRBV5-1 with TRBJ1-1; no firm D call. The V end lost 5 bases, the J end lost 0 bases, and 8 bases lay between the germline ends. CDR1 and CDR2 (germline): SGHRS, YFSETQ. This CDR3 has 13 residues. CDR3 DNA: TGCGCCAGCAGAATAGCTCTGAACACTGAAGCTTTCTTT. It encodes CASRIALNTEAFF.

Worth noting for this clone: It is unclear where the CDR3 begins or ends on the DNA, so no DNA is shown, and the CDR3 is as TCRdb lists it. This rearrangement joins TRBV19 to TRBJ1-2. The CDR3 is 13 amino acids in total, end residues counted. Germline CDR1 is LNHDA and CDR2 is SQIVND (reference sequence). The CDR3 loop is CASSSGNYYGYTF.